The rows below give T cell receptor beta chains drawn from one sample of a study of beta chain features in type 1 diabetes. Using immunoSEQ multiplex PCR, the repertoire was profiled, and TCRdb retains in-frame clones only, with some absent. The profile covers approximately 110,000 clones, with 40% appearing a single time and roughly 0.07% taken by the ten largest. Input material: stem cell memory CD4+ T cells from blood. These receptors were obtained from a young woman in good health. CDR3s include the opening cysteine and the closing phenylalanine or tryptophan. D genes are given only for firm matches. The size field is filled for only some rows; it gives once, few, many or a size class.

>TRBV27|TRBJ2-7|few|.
TGTGCCAGTAGGGACAACTCCTACGAGCAGTACTTC
CASRDNSYEQYF
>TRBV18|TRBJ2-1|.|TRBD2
TGTGCCAGCTCACGAGCGGGAGGCCCCTACAATGAGCAGTTCTTC
CASSRAGGPYNEQFF
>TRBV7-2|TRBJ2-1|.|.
TGTGCCAGCAGCTTAGCACTATCCGGCTCCTACAATGAGCAGTTCTTC
CASSLALSGSYNEQFF
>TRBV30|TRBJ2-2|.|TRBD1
TGTGCCTGGAGGGGTACGACAGGGGGCACCGGGGAGCTGTTTTTT
CAWRGTTGGTGELFF
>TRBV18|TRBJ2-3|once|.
TGTGCCAGCTCACCATTTGAGACAGATACGCAGTATTTT
CASSPFETDTQYF
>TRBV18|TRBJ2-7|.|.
TGTGCCAGCTCACCACGAATAGCGGTCTCCTACGAGCAGTACTTC
CASSPRIAVSYEQYF
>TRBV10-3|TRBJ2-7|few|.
TGTGCCATCAGTGGAACAAGCTACGAGCAGTACTTC
CAISGTSYEQYF
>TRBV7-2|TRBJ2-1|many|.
TGTGCCAGCAGCTTACGGTATGAGCAGTTCTTC
CASSLRYEQFF
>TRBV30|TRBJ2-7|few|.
TGTGCCTGGAGTCGCTCGGGACATTTCCTCTACGAGCAGTACTTC
CAWSRSGHFLYEQYF
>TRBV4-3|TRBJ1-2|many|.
TGCGCCAGCAGCCAAGACTTTGGGCTCTTGGGCTATGGCTACACCTTC
CASSQDFGLLGYGYTF
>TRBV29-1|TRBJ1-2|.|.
TGCAGCGTTGGCCAGGGTAATGGCTACACCTTC
CSVGQGNGYTF
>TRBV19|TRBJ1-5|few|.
TGTGCCAGTAGTCCCTCGGGGCAGCCCCAGCATTTT
CASSPSGQPQHF
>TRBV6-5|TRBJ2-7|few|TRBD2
TGTGCCAGCAGGCGAAACACGGGGGGGGCCTACGAGCAGTACTTC
CASRRNTGGAYEQYF
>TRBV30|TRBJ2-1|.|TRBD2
TGTGCCTGGAGTGTAAAGCGGGAGGGCCACGAGCAGTTCTTC
CAWSVKREGHEQFF
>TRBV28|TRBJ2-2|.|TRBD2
TGTGCCAGCAGTGTGCAGCGGGACTCGTCGAACACCGGGGAGCTGTTTTTT
CASSVQRDSSNTGELFF
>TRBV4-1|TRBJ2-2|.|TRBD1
TGCGCCAGCAGCCAAGATCATAGGACAGGGGTTCCCGGGGAGCTGTTTTTT
CASSQDHRTGVPGELFF
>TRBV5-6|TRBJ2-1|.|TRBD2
TGCGCCAGCAGCTTGTACCCGGGAGGGCCTAGGGATGAGCAGTTCTTC
CASSLYPGGPRDEQFF
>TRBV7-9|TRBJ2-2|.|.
TGTGCCAGCAGCCCATCAGCCCCAGGGACCGGGGAGCTGTTTTTT
CASSPSAPGTGELFF
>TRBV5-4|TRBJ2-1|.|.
TGTGCCAGCAGCTTGGATGTAGCGGCGACCTACAATGAGCAGTTCTTC
CASSLDVAATYNEQFF
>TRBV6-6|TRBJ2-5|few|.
TGTGCCAGCAGTCCATCAGGACAGCAAGAGACCCAGTACTTC
CASSPSGQQETQYF
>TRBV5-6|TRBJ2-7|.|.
TGTGCCAGCAGCTTGTACGGGGGGCTCGAGCAGTACTTC
CASSLYGGLEQYF
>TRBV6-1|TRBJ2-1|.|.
TGTGCCAGCAGTGAACCGGATGAGCAGTTCTTC
CASSEPDEQFF
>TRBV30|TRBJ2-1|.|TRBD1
TGTGCCTGGAGTCAAAGGGACAGGGGTGAGCAGTTCTTC
CAWSQRDRGEQFF
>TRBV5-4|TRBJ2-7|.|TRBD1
TGTGCCAGCAGCTTAATAGGACAGGGAAAGCAGTACTTC
CASSLIGQGKQYF
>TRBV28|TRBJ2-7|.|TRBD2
TGTGCCAGCAGTTTTACTAGCGGGAGATCCTACGAGCAGTACTTC
CASSFTSGRSYEQYF
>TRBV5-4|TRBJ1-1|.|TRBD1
TGTGCCAGCAGCTCTAGGACAGGGCGTACTGAAGCTTTCTTT
CASSSRTGRTEAFF
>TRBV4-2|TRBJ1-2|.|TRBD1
TGTGCCAGCAGCCGGGATAGGACAGGGCAAGGCTATGGCCACACCTTC
CASSRDRTGQGYGHTF
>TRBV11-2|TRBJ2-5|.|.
TGTGCCAGCAGAAGCCTTCGATCCTTACAAGAGACCCAGTACTTC
CASRSLRSLQETQYF